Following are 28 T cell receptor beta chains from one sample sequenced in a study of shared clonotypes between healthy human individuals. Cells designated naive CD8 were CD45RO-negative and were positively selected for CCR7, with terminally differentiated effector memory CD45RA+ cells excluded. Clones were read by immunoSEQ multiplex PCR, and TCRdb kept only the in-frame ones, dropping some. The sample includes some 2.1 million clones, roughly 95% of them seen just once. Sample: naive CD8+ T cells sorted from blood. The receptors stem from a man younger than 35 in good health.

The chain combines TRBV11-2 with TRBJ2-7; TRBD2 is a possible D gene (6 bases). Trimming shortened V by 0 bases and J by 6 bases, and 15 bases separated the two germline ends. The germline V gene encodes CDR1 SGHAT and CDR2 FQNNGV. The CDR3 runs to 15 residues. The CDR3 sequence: CASSLDSAGIGEQYF. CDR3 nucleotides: TGTGCCAGCAGCTTAGATTCGGCGGGGATTGGCGAGCAGTACTTC.

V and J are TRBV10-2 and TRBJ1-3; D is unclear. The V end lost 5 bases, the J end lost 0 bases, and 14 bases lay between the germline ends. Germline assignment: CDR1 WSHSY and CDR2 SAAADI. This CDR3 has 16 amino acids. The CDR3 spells CASSPPGLSSGNTIYF. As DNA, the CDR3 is TGCGCCAGCAGTCCCCCGGGTCTGAGCTCTGGAAACACCATATATTTT.

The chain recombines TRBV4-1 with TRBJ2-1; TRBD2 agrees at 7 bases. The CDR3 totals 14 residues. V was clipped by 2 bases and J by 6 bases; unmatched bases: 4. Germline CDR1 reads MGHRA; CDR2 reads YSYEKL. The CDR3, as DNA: TGCGCCAGCAGCCAATTTTCTAGCGGCAATGAGCAGTTCTTC. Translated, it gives CASSQFSSGNEQFF.

This chain's CDR3 is CASSLVPRAEAFF. CDR3 sequence (DNA): TGTGCCAGCAGCTTAGTGCCCCGGGCTGAAGCTTTCTTT. The chain links TRBV11-2 to TRBJ1-1; D is undetermined. V lost 1 base, J lost 6 bases, and 9 bases lay in between. The germline CDR1 and CDR2 sequences are SGHAT and FQNNGV. The CDR3 extends over 13 amino acids.

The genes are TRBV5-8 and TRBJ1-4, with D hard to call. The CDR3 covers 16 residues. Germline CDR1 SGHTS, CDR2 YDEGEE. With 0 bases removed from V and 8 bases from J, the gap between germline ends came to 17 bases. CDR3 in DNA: TGTGCCAGCAGCTTGGGGCCGGGATCGAACTGGGAAAAACTGTTTTTT. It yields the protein CASSLGPGSNWEKLFF.

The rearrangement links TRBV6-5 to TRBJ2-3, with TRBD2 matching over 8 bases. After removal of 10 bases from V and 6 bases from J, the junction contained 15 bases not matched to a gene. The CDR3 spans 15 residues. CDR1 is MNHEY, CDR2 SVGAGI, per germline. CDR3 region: CATNPTSAPTDTQYF. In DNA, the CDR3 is TGTGCCACCAATCCGACTAGCGCGCCTACTGATACGCAGTATTTT.

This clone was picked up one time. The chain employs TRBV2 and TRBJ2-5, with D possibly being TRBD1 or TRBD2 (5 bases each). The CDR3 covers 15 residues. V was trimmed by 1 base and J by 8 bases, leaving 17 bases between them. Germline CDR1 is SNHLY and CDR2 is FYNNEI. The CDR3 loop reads CASSEGVVIGGTQYF. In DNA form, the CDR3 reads TGTGCCAGCAGTGAAGGGGTAGTAATTGGGGGAACCCAGTACTTC.

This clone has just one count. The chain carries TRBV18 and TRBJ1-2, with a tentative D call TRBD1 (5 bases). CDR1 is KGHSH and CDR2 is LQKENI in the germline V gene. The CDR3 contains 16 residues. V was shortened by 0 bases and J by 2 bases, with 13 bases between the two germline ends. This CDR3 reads CASSPPGPLRNYGYTF. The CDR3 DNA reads TGTGCCAGCTCACCACCGGGACCCCTCAGAAACTATGGCTACACCTTC.

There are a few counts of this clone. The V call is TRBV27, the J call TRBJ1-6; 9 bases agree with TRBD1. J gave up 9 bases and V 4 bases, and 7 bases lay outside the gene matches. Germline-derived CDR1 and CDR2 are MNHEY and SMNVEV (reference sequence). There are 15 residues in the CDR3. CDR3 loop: CASSSWTGDSSPLHF. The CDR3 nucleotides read TGTGCCAGCAGTTCCTGGACAGGGGACAGTTCACCCCTCCACTTT.

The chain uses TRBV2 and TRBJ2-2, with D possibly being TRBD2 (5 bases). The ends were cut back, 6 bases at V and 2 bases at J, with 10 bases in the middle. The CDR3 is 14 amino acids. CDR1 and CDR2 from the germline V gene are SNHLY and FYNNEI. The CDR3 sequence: CASSVTRNTGELFF. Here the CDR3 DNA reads TGTGCCAGCAGCGTTACTAGAAACACCGGGGAGCTGTTTTTT.

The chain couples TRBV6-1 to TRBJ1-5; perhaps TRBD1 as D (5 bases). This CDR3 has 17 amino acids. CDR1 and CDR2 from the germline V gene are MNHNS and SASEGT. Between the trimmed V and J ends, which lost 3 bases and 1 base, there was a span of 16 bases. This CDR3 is CASSDGSAGESNQPQHF. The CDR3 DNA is TGTGCCAGCAGTGACGGAAGCGCGGGGGAAAGCAATCAGCCCCAGCATTTT.

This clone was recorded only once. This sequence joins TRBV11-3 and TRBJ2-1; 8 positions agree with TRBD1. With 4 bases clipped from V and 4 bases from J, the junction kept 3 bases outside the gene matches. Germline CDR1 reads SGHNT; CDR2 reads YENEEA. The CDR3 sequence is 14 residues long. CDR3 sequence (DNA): TGTGCCAGCAGCTCCCGACAGGGGTACAATGAGCAGTTCTTC. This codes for CASSSRQGYNEQFF.

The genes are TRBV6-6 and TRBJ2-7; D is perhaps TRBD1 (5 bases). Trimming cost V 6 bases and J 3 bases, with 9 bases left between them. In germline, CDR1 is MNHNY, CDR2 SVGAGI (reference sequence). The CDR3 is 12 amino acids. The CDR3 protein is CASSLQGYEQYF. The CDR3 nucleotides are TGTGCCAGCAGCCTCCAGGGCTACGAGCAGTACTTC.

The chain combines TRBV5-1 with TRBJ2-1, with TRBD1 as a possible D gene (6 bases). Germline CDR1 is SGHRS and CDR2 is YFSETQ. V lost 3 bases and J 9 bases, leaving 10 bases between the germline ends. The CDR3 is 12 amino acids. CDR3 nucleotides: TGCGCCAGCAGCTCAACAGGGCTTGAGCAGTTCTTC. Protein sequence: CASSSTGLEQFF.

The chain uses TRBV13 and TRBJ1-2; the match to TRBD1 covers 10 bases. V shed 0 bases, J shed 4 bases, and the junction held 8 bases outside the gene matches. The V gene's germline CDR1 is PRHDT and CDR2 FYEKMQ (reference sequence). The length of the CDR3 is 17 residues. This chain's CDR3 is CASSLGTGQGEVYGYTF. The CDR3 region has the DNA TGTGCCAGCAGCTTAGGTACAGGACAGGGGGAAGTCTATGGCTACACCTTC.

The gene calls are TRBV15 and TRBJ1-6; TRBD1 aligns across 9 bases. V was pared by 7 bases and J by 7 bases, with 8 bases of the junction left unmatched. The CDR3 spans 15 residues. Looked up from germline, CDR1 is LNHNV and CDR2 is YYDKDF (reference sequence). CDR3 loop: CATTKGGQGNSPLHF. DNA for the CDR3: TGTGCCACCACCAAGGGTGGACAGGGGAATTCACCCCTCCACTTT.

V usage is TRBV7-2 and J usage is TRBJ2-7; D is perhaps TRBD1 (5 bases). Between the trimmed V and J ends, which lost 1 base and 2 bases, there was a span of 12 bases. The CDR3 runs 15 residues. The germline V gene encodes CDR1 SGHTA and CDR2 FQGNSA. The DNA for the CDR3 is TGTGCCAGCAGCTTAGACCAGGGATTAGCCTACGAGCAGTACTTC. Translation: CASSLDQGLAYEQYF.

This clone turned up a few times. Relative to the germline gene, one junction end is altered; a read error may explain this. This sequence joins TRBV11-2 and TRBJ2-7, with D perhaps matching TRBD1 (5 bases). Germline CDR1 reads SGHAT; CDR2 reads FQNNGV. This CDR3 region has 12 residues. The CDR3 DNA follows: TGTGCCAGCAGGTTAGGGGCCTACGAGCAGTACTTC. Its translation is CASRLGAYEQYF.

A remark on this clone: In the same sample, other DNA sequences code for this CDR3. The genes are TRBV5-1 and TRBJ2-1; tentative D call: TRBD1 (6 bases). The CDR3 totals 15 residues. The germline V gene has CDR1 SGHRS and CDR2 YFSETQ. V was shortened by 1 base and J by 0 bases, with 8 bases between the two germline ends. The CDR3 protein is CASSLTQGSYNEQFF. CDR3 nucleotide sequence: TGCGCCAGCAGCTTGACACAGGGCTCCTACAATGAGCAGTTCTTC.

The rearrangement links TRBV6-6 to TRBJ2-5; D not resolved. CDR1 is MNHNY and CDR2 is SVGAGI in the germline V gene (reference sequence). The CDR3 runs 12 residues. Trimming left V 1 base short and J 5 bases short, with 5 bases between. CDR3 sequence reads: CASSYYPETQYF. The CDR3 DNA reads TGTGCCAGCAGTTACTATCCGGAGACCCAGTACTTC.

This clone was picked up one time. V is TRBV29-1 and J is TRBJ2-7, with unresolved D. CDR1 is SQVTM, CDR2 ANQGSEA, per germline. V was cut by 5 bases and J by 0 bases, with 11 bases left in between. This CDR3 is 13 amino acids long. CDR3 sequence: CSVLDDNSYEQYF. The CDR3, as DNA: TGCAGCGTTCTAGACGACAACTCCTACGAGCAGTACTTC.

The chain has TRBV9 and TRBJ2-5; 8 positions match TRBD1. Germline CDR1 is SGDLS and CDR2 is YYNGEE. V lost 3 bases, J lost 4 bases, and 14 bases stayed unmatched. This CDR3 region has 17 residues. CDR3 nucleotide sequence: TGTGCCAGCAGCGATCCTGTAGGACAGGGAGGAAGAGAGACCCAGTACTTC. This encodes CASSDPVGQGGRETQYF.

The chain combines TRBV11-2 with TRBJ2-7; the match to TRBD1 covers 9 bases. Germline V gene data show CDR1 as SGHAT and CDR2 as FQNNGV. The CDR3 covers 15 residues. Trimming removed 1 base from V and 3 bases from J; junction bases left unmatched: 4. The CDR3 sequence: CASSLVTGGGYEQYF. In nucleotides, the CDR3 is TGTGCCAGCAGCTTAGTGACAGGGGGTGGCTACGAGCAGTACTTC.

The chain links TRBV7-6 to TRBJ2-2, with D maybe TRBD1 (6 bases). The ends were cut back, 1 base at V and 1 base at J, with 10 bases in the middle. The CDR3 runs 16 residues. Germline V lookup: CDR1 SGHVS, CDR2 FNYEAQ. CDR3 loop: CASSLEAGVNTGELFF. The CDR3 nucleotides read TGTGCCAGCAGCTTAGAGGCAGGGGTGAACACCGGGGAGCTGTTTTTT. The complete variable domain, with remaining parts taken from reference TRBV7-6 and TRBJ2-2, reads GAGVSQSPRYKVTKRGQDVALRCDPISGHVSLYWYRQALGQGPEFLTYFNYEAQQDKSGLPNDRFSAERPEGSISTLTIQRTEQRDSAMYRCASSLEAGVNTGELFFGEGSRLTVL.

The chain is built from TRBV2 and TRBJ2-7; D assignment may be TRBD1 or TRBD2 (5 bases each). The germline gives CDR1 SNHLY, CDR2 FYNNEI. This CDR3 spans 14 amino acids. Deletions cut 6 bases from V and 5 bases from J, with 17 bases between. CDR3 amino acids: CASSVGAQAHEQYF. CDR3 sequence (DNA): TGTGCCAGCAGCGTCGGGGCCCAGGCCCACGAGCAGTACTTC.

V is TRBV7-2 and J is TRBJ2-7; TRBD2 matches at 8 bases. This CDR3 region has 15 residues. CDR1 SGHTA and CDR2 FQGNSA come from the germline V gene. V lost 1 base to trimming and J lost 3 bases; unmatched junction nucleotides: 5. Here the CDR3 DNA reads TGTGCCAGCAGCTTAGGAGCGGGAGTTGTCTACGAGCAGTACTTC. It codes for CASSLGAGVVYEQYF. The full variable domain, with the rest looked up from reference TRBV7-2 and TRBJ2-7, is GAGVSQSPSNKVTEKGKDVELRCDPISGHTALYWYRQSLGQGLEFLIYFQGNSAPDKSGLPSDRFSAERTGGSVSTLTIQRTQQEDSAVYLCASSLGAGVVYEQYFGPGTRLTVT.

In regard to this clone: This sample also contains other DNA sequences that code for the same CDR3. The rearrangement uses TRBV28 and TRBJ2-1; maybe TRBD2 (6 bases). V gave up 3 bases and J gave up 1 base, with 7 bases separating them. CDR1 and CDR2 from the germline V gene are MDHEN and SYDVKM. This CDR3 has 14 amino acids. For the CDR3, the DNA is TGTGCCAGCAGTTTCCGGGGGTCCTACAATGAGCAGTTCTTC. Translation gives CASSFRGSYNEQFF.

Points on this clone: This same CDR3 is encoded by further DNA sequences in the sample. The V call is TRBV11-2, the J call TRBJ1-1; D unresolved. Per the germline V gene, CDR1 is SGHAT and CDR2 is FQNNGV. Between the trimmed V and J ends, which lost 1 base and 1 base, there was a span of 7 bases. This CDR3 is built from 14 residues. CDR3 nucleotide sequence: TGTGCCAGCAGCTTAGCGGGTCCGAACACTGAAGCTTTCTTT. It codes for CASSLAGPNTEAFF.